The TCR beta chain described here comes from a study of T cells after yellow fever vaccination. Study-level background: Each low-cell-number fraction was prepared by means of SMART-Seq v4 Ultra Low Input.

This clonotype was picked up many times. What it binds is unknown. This CDR3 region has 12 residues. The germline V and J ends were trimmed by 5 bases and 0 bases, with 3 bases remaining between them. Overall study findings and caveats: Weaker, the secondary response had a peak occurring faster, on day 5 versus 15. In FACS-sorted repertoires, abundant clonotypes from the bulk population could appear as contaminants.

MiXCR was run by TCRdb on the 5' RACE reads, yielding one entry per CDR3 protein. The data show under 95,000 distinct CDR3 sequences, about 7.2% seen once. This clonotype was obtained from a man between 18 and 29 years old who received the YFV17D yellow fever vaccine. The sequencing used CD8+ T cells sorted from PBMCs, collected 10 days after the first yellow fever vaccination. The chain employs TRBV12-3 or TRBV12-4 and TRBJ2-3; D remains ambiguous. This chain's CDR3 is CASSPSTDTQYF. The DNA for the CDR3 is TGTGCCAGCAGTCCCAGCACAGATACGCAGTATTTT.